Presented here are 2 T cell receptor beta chains from one specimen sequenced in a study of T cells in Graves' hyperthyroidism and ophthalmopathy. Regions amplified from RNA transcripts were the TCR beta CDR3 regions. The HTBI primer set served for first-round RT-PCR of the TCR CDR3. TCRdb re-called the multiplex PCR reads through MiXCR, storing one row per CDR3 protein. The repertoire holds about 350,000 distinct CDR3 sequences, with approximately 15% as singletons. The specimen sequenced was blood. Every receptor here comes from a woman in her thirties with Graves' hyperthyroidism.

This CDR3 is CASSYWGAQETQYF. For the CDR3, the DNA is TGTGCCAGCAGTTACTGGGGAGCCCAAGAGACCCAGTACTTC. The V gene is TRBV6-5, the J gene TRBJ2-5; possible D gene TRBD2, 5 bases. The CDR3 is 14 residues long. Trimming took off 1 base at V and 1 base at J, with 7 bases between the two ends. Germline V gives CDR1 MNHEY, CDR2 SVGAGI.

Ten or more counts support this clonotype. The chain recombines TRBV28 with TRBJ1-4; no clear D. In germline, CDR1 is MDHEN, CDR2 SYDVKM. With 8 bases removed from V and 8 bases from J, the gap between germline ends came to 21 bases. The CDR3 loop spans 15 amino acids. CDR3 loop: CASRASDQTREKLFF. The DNA of the CDR3 is TGTGCCAGCCGGGCCTCGGACCAAACGAGGGAAAAACTGTTTTTT.